The 29 T cell receptor beta chains presented below share a single source sample, sequenced in a study of identical twins. Using its own MiXCR run on the 5' RACE reads, TCRdb lists one record per CDR3 protein. The table shows roughly 690,000 distinct CDR3 sequences, with approximately 6.1% occurring only once. The sequenced material came from naive T cells sorted from blood. The receptor set was obtained from a man aged 18 to 35 in good health.

The rearrangement joins TRBV15 to TRBJ2-2; 7 bases match TRBD2. Germline V CDR1 and CDR2: LNHNV, YYDKDF (reference sequence). CDR3 length equals 15 residues. V gave up 0 bases and J gave up 5 bases; unmatched junction bases: 3. CDR3 residues: CATSREGGGTGELFF. CDR3 DNA sequence: TGTGCCACCAGCAGAGAGGGGGGAGGGACCGGGGAGCTGTTTTTT. Filled out from reference TRBV15 and TRBJ2-2, the complete variable domain reads DAMVIQNPRYQVTQFGKPVTLSCSQTLNHNVMYWYQQKSSQAPKLLFHYYDKDFNNEADTPDNFQSRRPNTSFCFLDIRSPGLGDTAMYLCATSREGGGTGELFFGEGSRLTVL.

This clonotype has just a few counts. V is TRBV5-5 and J is TRBJ2-2; D uncertain. V was shortened by 5 bases and J by 3 bases, with 11 bases between the two germline ends. CDR1 SGHKS and CDR2 YYEKEE come from the germline V gene (reference sequence). The CDR3 extends over 14 amino acids. The CDR3: CASSLLSDTGELFF. For the CDR3, the DNA is TGTGCCAGCAGTCTACTATCGGACACCGGGGAGCTGTTTTTT.

This clonotype was found many times. The chain joins TRBV12-3 or TRBV12-4 to TRBJ2-3; 8 bases are a match to TRBD1. The CDR3 contains 16 residues. Trimming took 6 bases from V and 1 from J; bases not matched to a gene: 9. Here the CDR3 reads CASSRAGGGGTDTQYF. The CDR3 DNA sequence: TGTGCCAGCAGCCGCGCAGGGGGCGGGGGCACAGATACGCAGTATTTT.

This clonotype was observed many times. The chain couples TRBV4-2 to TRBJ1-6, with D unclear. The ends were cut back, 0 bases at V and 5 bases at J, with 8 bases in the middle. This CDR3 contains 15 residues. Germline loops: CDR1 LGHNA, CDR2 YNFKEQ. The chain's CDR3 is CASSQDKADNSPLHF. The CDR3 DNA is TGTGCCAGCAGCCAAGACAAGGCCGATAATTCACCCCTCCACTTT.

The chain carries TRBV4-3 and TRBJ2-1; D might be TRBD2 (7 bases). CDR1 is LGHNA, CDR2 YSLEER, per germline. This CDR3 has 20 residues. V gave up 1 base and J gave up 0 bases, with 22 bases separating them. CDR3 DNA: TGCGCCAGCAGCCAAGGGGGTGGGGGGCCAGCGGGAAGCTCCTACAATGAGCAGTTCTTC. It codes for CASSQGGGGPAGSSYNEQFF.

This clonotype was seen at least ten times. V gene TRBV12-3 or TRBV12-4 combines with J gene TRBJ2-3, with 11 bases identical to TRBD2. This CDR3 spans 17 amino acids. V dropped 5 bases and J dropped 5; count of bases not matched to a gene: 12. CDR3 nucleotide sequence: TGTGCCAGCAGTCGGCCCTTACTAGCGGGAGCCTTAGATACGCAGTATTTT. Translation gives CASSRPLLAGALDTQYF.

This clonotype was recorded a few times. The rearrangement links TRBV27 to TRBJ2-3; D tentatively reads TRBD1 or TRBD2 (5 bases each). Per the germline V gene, CDR1 is MNHEY and CDR2 is SMNVEV (reference sequence). V gave up 5 bases and J gave up 4 bases, with 22 bases separating them. This CDR3 comprises 17 residues. CDR3 DNA sequence: TGTGCCAGCAGTCAAAGACCTAGACCAGGGACCCCAGATACGCAGTATTTT. Translated: CASSQRPRPGTPDTQYF.

V and J are TRBV20-1 and TRBJ2-7; 9 bases are shared with TRBD2. The CDR3 is made up of 13 amino acids. The germline V gene has CDR1 DFQATT and CDR2 SNEGSKA (reference sequence). V lost 1 base and J lost 4; bases outside the gene matches: 2. CDR3 residues: CSARGGREYEQYF. For the CDR3, the DNA is TGCAGTGCTAGAGGCGGGAGGGAGTACGAGCAGTACTTC.

This clonotype was counted ten times or more. The chain has TRBV27 and TRBJ1-5; D may be TRBD1 (5 bases). CDR1 is MNHEY, CDR2 SMNVEV, per germline (reference sequence). The V and J ends lost 10 bases and 6 bases respectively, with 16 bases between them. There are 13 residues in the CDR3. The CDR3 bases are TGTGCCATCGGGGGGGTTGGTAGTCAGCCCCAGCATTTT. Translation gives CAIGGVGSQPQHF.

This clonotype was seen ten or more times. The chain carries TRBV24-1 and TRBJ2-1; 10 positions agree with TRBD2. Germline V gene sequence: CDR1 KGHDR, CDR2 SFDVKD. The CDR3 contains 16 residues. V shed 1 base, J shed 3 bases, and the junction held 2 bases outside the gene matches. CDR3 sequence reads: CATSDLVAGGYNEQFF. CDR3 DNA sequence: TGTGCCACCAGTGATTTAGTAGCGGGGGGCTACAATGAGCAGTTCTTC.

This clonotype occurred many times. This sequence joins TRBV28 and TRBJ2-1, with 14 bases that match TRBD2. CDR3 length equals 19 residues. V shed 8 bases, J shed 1 base, and the junction held 13 bases outside the gene matches. Per the germline V gene, CDR1 is MDHEN and CDR2 is SYDVKM. CDR3 DNA sequence: TGTGCCAGCCCACCCACGGGACTAGCGGGAGAGGAGTCCTACAATGAGCAGTTCTTC. It translates to CASPPTGLAGEESYNEQFF.

This clonotype has a handful of counts. The chain has TRBV5-1 and TRBJ2-5; 15 positions match TRBD2. CDR3 length: 20 residues. Germline loops: CDR1 SGHRS, CDR2 YFSETQ. After removal of 0 bases from V and 1 base from J, the junction contained 10 bases not matched to a gene. CDR3 amino acids: CASSLAPWTSGRAPQETQYF. CDR3 nucleotides: TGCGCCAGCAGCTTGGCTCCATGGACTAGCGGGAGGGCCCCCCAAGAGACCCAGTACTTC.

This clonotype was seen a few times. V gene TRBV12-3 or TRBV12-4 combines with J gene TRBJ2-7; 12 bases agree with TRBD2. This CDR3 spans 17 amino acids. The junction had 8 bases not matched to a gene; V was cut back by 3 bases and J by 2 bases. DNA of the CDR3: TGTGCCAGCAGTTTCCTCGGGACTAGCGGGCCCCCCTACGAGCAGTACTTC. Its protein is CASSFLGTSGPPYEQYF.

On this clonotype: Germline and junction disagree at one end, which may indicate a read error. The rearrangement uses TRBV6-1 and TRBJ2-2; perhaps D is TRBD1 or TRBD2 (5 bases each). Per germline, CDR1 MNHNS and CDR2 SASEGT. The CDR3 has 13 amino acids. The CDR3 DNA reads TGTGCCAGCAGCCGGGACCCCACCAGGGAGCTGTTTTTT. It yields the protein CASSRDPTRELFF.

This clonotype appeared a few times. The V and J genes are TRBV5-4 and TRBJ2-5; tentatively, D is TRBD2 (5 bases). The germline V gene encodes CDR1 SGHNT and CDR2 YYREEE (reference sequence). V was shortened by 2 bases and J by 4 bases, with 12 bases between the two germline ends. The CDR3 is 14 residues long. For the CDR3, the DNA is TGTGCCAGCAGCTTAAAGGGAGTCTTAGAGACCCAGTACTTC. It yields the protein CASSLKGVLETQYF.

This clonotype was counted many times. The genes are TRBV15 and TRBJ2-1; D call uncertain. Germline V gene data show CDR1 as LNHNV and CDR2 as YYDKDF (reference sequence). The V end lost 5 bases, the J end lost 8 bases, and 13 bases lay between the germline ends. The CDR3 has 13 residues. The CDR3 coding sequence is TGTGCCACCAGCCGAGGACGTGGTTATGAGCAGTTCTTC. It translates to CATSRGRGYEQFF.

V usage is TRBV6-1 and J usage is TRBJ2-7; no clear D gene. With 10 bases removed from V and 4 bases from J, the gap between germline ends came to 5 bases. Looked up from germline, CDR1 is MNHNS and CDR2 is SASEGT. This CDR3 spans 9 amino acids. The CDR3 DNA follows: TGTGCCACCCAGTACGAGCAGTACGTC. As protein: CATQYEQYV.

The chain links TRBV3-1 to TRBJ1-5; perhaps TRBD1 as D (6 bases). Germline CDR1 is LGHDT and CDR2 is YNNKEL (reference sequence). This CDR3 spans 17 amino acids. V was clipped by 0 bases and J by 6 bases, with 18 bases between them. The CDR3 loop reads CASSQDFGRGPGQPQHF. In DNA form, the CDR3 reads TGTGCCAGCAGCCAAGACTTCGGCAGGGGCCCCGGTCAGCCCCAGCATTTT.

This clonotype has just a few counts. V gene TRBV6-5 combines with J gene TRBJ2-7, with D uncertain. V was clipped by 2 bases and J by 0 bases, with 11 bases between them. The germline V gene encodes CDR1 MNHEY and CDR2 SVGAGI. CDR3 length: 15 residues. CDR3 loop: CASSYGGRNSYEQYF. CDR3 in DNA: TGTGCCAGCAGTTACGGCGGACGGAACTCCTACGAGCAGTACTTC.

This clonotype was counted a few times. This chain uses TRBV20-1 with TRBJ1-1; TRBD1 agrees at 7 bases. Looked up from germline, CDR1 is DFQATT and CDR2 is SNEGSKA (reference sequence). The CDR3 covers 16 residues. Germline trimming cut 0 bases from V and 2 bases from J; bases unmatched to any gene: 9. The CDR3 spells CSARDHVGTANTEAFF. The DNA of the CDR3 is TGCAGTGCTAGAGATCATGTGGGGACAGCCAACACTGAAGCTTTCTTT.

The chain employs TRBV4-3 and TRBJ2-1, with D unclear. V was pared by 0 bases and J by 6 bases, with 9 bases between. CDR3 size: 14 residues. The germline gives CDR1 LGHNA, CDR2 YSLEER. This chain's CDR3 is CASSQDTAVNEQFF. The DNA of the CDR3 is TGCGCCAGCAGCCAAGATACGGCTGTCAATGAGCAGTTCTTC.

This clonotype was observed many times. The chain carries TRBV6-1 and TRBJ1-1; the D is unclear. Germline V gives CDR1 MNHNS, CDR2 SASEGT. Trimming removed 6 bases at V and 5 bases at J, with 22 bases between. This CDR3 spans 16 amino acids. CDR3 nucleotides: TGTGCCAGCAGAAAAGGGTCCATAAATGGGTGGACTGAAGCTTTCTTT. This gives the protein CASRKGSINGWTEAFF.

The rearrangement links TRBV7-9 to TRBJ2-7; D might be TRBD1 (6 bases). Trimming took 5 bases from V and 7 from J, leaving 27 bases between them. This CDR3 has 17 amino acids. CDR1 and CDR2 (germline): SEHNR, FQNEAQ (reference sequence). The CDR3 nucleotides are TGTGCCAGCAGCGCGACCACAGGGACCTGGCAGGGAAGAGAGCAGTACTTC. The encoded protein is CASSATTGTWQGREQYF.

This clonotype was observed a few times. This chain connects TRBV20-1 to TRBJ1-2; 8 positions agree with TRBD1. The CDR3 spans 14 residues. CDR1 and CDR2 from the germline V gene are DFQATT and SNEGSKA (reference sequence). J gave up 8 bases and V 5 bases, and 13 bases lay outside the gene matches. CDR3 sequence reads: CSALSDREGEGYTF. In DNA form, the CDR3 reads TGCAGTGCTCTCTCGGACAGGGAGGGGGAAGGCTACACCTTC.

A few counts support this clonotype. The chain couples TRBV27 to TRBJ1-2; TRBD1 matches at 9 bases. Germline CDR1 reads MNHEY; CDR2 reads SMNVEV (reference sequence). The length of the CDR3 is 12 residues. V lost 10 bases and J lost 4; bases outside the gene matches: 4. The CDR3 loop is CATSTGGYGYTF. In DNA, the CDR3 is TGTGCCACTTCGACAGGGGGCTATGGCTACACCTTC.

The DNA for the CDR3 is TGTGCCAGCACCCAGGACTACGAGCAGTACTTC. The encoded protein is CASTQDYEQYF. The gene calls are TRBV5-4 and TRBJ2-7; D is unresolved. CDR1 is SGHNT, CDR2 YYREEE, per germline (reference sequence). V shed 6 bases and J shed 3 bases, with 7 bases lying between them. This CDR3 region has 11 residues.

Notes on this clonotype: This may be a read error: a much more frequent sequence differs by one nucleotide. The CDR3 does not close with the conserved phenylalanine or tryptophan, likely indicating a read error. CDR3 in amino acids: CASSKALGAYEQYI. For the CDR3, the DNA is TGTGCCAGCAGCAAAGCGCTGGGGGCCTACGAGCAGTACATC. The chain employs TRBV7-9 and TRBJ2-7, with D possibly called TRBD1 or TRBD2 (5 bases each). CDR3 length: 14 residues. V lost 5 bases and J 2 bases, leaving 13 bases between the germline ends. The V gene's germline CDR1 is SEHNR and CDR2 FQNEAQ (reference sequence).

DNA for the CDR3: TGTGCCAGCAGCAGGGACTCGAGGGGGACCCAGTACTTC. Its protein product is CASSRDSRGTQYF. The chain recombines TRBV7-2 with TRBJ2-5; perhaps TRBD2 as D (6 bases). In germline, CDR1 is SGHTA, CDR2 FQGNSA. V was clipped by 5 bases and J by 7 bases, with 14 bases between them. This CDR3 contains 13 residues.

This clonotype was counted ten times or more. The chain has TRBV12-3 or TRBV12-4 and TRBJ2-2; 11 bases agree with TRBD2. This CDR3 is built from 18 residues. The trim removed 7 bases at V and 3 bases at J, leaving 13 bases unmatched. As DNA, the CDR3 is TGTGCCAGCACTCCCCCCAGGGGTAGCGGGAGGGACACCGGGGAGCTGTTTTTT. Amino acid sequence: CASTPPRGSGRDTGELFF.